This T cell receptor (beta chain) was sequenced in a study of T cell repertoires in cytomegalovirus infection. Study as a whole: Both CMV infection and a matching HLA type were indicated by public TCR beta signatures.

This clonotype was recorded at least ten times. The CDR3 runs to 15 residues. The V gene end was trimmed by 3 bases and the J gene end by 8 bases; junction bases not matched to a gene: 5. TCRdb used MiXCR to reprocess the reads, holding one entry per CDR3 protein. The data contain around 170,000 distinct CDR3 sequences, around 15% of them seen just once; the ten biggest clones take up more than 20%. The sequence was obtained from a human donor in good health (CMV status not recorded). Some clones in this sample may be carry-over from other donors' samples. Sequencing used PBMCs. V and J are TRBV12-3 or TRBV12-4 and TRBJ1-4; 11 nucleotides agree with TRBD1. The chain's CDR3 is CASSFGDRGEEKLFF. DNA for the CDR3: TGTGCCAGCAGTTTCGGGGACAGGGGGGAAGAAAAACTGTTTTTT.